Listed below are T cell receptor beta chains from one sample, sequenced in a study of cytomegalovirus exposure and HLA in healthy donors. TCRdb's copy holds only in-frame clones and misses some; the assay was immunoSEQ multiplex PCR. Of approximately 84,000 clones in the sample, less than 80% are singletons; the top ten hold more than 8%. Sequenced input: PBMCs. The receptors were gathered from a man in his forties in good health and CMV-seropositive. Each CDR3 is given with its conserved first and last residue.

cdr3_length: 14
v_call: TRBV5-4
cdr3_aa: CASSLGGDTYEQYF

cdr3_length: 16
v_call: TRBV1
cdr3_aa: CTSSHRGRGGLDTQYF

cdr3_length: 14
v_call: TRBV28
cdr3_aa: CAVRALAGHNEQFF

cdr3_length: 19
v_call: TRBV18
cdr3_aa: CASSREIDRGLWFDTEAFF

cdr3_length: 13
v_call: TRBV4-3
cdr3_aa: CASSGGQLGKLFF

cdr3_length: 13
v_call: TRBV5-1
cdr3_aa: CASSSGSYYEQYF

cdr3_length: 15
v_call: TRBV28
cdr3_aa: CASSFSGTAGNTIYF

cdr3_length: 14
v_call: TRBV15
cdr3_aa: CATSSIAGRKTQYF

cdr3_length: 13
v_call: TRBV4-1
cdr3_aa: CASSQAGGSEQYF

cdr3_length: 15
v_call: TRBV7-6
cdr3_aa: CASSSGQGAETEAFF

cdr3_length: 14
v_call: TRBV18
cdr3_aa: CASSPSFNTGELFF

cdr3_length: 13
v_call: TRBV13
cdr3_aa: CASSQDRYQPQHF

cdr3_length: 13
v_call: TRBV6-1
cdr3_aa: CASSQISNQPQHF

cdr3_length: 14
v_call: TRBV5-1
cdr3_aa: CASSLGSSGNTIYF

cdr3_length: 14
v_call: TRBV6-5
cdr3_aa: CASSPLPVNYGYTF

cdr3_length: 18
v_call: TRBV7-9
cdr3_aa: CSSSSRGGGLGIHNEQFF

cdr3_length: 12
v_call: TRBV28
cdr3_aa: CASTDRAGGYTF

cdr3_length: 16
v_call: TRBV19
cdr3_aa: CASSIALAGGGETQYF

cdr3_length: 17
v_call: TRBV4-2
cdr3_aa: CASSGAQGPRSGNTIYF

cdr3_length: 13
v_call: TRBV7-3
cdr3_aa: CASSLTPGDEAFF

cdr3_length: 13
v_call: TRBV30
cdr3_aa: CAWSASGQETQYF

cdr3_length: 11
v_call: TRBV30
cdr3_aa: CAWTQGGEQYF

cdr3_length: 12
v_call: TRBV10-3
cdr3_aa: CAISQGNQPQHF

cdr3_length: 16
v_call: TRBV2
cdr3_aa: CASSESGAGLYNEQFF

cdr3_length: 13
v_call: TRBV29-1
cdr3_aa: CSVRQGSVYEQYF

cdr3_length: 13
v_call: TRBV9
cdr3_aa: CASSLQQGYEQYF

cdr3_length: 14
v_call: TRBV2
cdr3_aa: CASIGRGEPETQYF

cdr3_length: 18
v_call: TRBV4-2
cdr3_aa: CASSQDGDSGGLGETQYF

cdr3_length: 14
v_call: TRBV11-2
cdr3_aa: CASSLGDRFYEQYF

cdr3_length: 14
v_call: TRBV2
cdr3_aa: CASSEAIARDTQYF

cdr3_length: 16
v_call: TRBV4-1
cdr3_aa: CASSRGLAGARAEQYF

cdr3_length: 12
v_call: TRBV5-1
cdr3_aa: CASFQGTDTQYF

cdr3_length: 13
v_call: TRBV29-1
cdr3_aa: CSVGPGGRTEAFF

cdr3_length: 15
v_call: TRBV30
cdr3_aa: CAWSVRLAEPYEQYF

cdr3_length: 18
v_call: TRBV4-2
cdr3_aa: CASSQTGTSGGDTGELFF

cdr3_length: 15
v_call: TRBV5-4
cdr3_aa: CASSPGTGGADTQYF

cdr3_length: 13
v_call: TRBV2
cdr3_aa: CASGGKRGGEQFF

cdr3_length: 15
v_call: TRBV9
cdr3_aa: CASSVGLALGETQYF

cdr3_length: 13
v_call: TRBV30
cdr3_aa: CAATTGNNYGYTF

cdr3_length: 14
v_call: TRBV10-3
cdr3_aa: CAIRAGGRGDEQYF

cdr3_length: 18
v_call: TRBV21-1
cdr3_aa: CASSKTLAGGRDTGELFF

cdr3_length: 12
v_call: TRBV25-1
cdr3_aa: CASSVNGDTIYF

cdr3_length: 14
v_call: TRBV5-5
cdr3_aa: CASSLTTGANEQFF

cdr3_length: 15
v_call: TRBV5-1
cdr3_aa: CASSLVTGDMAEAFF

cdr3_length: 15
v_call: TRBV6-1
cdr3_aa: CASSPKRRQGHEQFF

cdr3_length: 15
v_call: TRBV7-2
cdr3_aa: CASRFGAGPSYEQYF

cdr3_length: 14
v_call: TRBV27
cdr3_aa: CASSFQGTVNEQFF

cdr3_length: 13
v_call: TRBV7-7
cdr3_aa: CASSSPGIQELFF

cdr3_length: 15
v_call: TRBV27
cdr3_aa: CASSKGTGGPGELFF

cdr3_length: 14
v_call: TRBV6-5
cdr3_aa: CASSFMDSTDTQYF

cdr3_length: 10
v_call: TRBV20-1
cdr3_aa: CSVERETQYF

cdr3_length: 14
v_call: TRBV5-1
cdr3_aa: CASSLGQGNYEQYF

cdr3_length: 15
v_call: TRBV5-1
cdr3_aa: CASSLAQGANYGYTF

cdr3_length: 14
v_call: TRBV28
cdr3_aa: CASRSTGGPYGYTF

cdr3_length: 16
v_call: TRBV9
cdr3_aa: CASSAQTGSNTGELFF

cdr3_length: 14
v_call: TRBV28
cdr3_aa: CASSTSGNQETQYF

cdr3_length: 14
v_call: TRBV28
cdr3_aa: CASKGRGKVETQYF

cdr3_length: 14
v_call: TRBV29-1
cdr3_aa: CSAFGGRGNTEAFF

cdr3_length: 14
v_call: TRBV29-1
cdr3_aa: CSVEEQGASYEQYF

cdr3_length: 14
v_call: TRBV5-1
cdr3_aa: CASSLRERTDTQYF